A single T cell receptor beta chain is shown here with its context. The antigen is not known. The junction departs from germline at one end; a sequencing error may be responsible. This entry belongs to a study of identical twins. In TCRdb, the 5' RACE reads were re-called with MiXCR into one record per CDR3 protein. Counted here are fewer than 350,000 distinct CDR3 sequences, about 8.1% occurring once; the ten biggest clones make up 2.1%. Notes on the study in general: Conclusions leaned on cross-sectional statistical analysis and did not track the same donors over time.

This CDR3 comprises 14 residues. The data also belong to a second study, concerning yellow fever vaccine responses in identical twins. From that second work: It has been reported that, in twins, the vaccine T cell response seemed partly convergent and partly personalized.

The gene calls are TRBV12-3 or TRBV12-4 and TRBJ2-2, with D perhaps being TRBD1 or TRBD2 (5 bases each). The sample was memory (CD45RO+) T cells sorted from blood. The sequence was obtained from a woman between 18 and 29 years old in good health. As DNA, the CDR3 is TGTGCCAGCAGTTTAGGAGGGGCACCCGGCGAGCTGTTTTTT. This encodes CASSLGGAPGELFF.